In its sample, the clone carrying this T cell receptor beta chain was seen a few times. The antigen remains unidentified. Relative to the germline gene, one junction end is altered; a read error may explain this. Germline V CDR1 and CDR2: SGHVS, FQNEAQ. The CDR3 is 12 residues long. The sample comes from a study of beta chain features in type 1 diabetes. Study as a whole: In age, gender and cell yields, patients were similar to healthy donors.

Reverse transcribing all isolated RNA meant expressed TCRB transcripts were sequenced. Data came from immunoSEQ multiplex PCR; TCRdb stores just in-frame clones and leaves some out. The sample consists of 130,000 or so clones, roughly 10% of them appearing once. General study results and limits: All four CD4+ subsets from Type 1 diabetes patients carried moderately but significantly shorter TCRB CDR3s. Any PCR bias toward short templates would affect both groups alike. Insertion counts at VDJ junctions were lower in type 1 diabetes patients, who also showed more deletions there.

The sequence was collected from a woman aged 40 to 55 in good health. Sequencing was carried out using central memory CD4+ T cells from blood. This chain uses TRBV7-8 with TRBJ2-7; D uncertain. Written as DNA, the CDR3 is TGTGCCAGCAGCTTAGATCACTACGGGCAGTACTTC. This translates into CASSLDHYGQYF.